This TCR beta chain comes out of a study of blood T cell repertoires in COVID-19. Across the study: Sources were T cells, B-cell-depleted T cells, or PBMCs; the material itself was cDNA or gDNA.

Deletions cut 3 bases from V and 3 bases from J, with 8 bases between. The V gene's germline CDR1 is DFQATT and CDR2 SNEGSKA (reference sequence). This CDR3 is 12 amino acids long. Original data processing: By means of reference gene primer amplification, nucleated cell counts were estimated. Produced via immunoSEQ multiplex PCR; TCRdb's table is partial and in-frame only. V, J and clone size are those of that table, while D and trimming were read from the DNA. In the table there are some 330,000 clones, around nine tenths of which are singletons. This TCR was sampled from a woman aged 45-65 years with active or convalescent COVID-19. The chain employs TRBV20-1 and TRBJ1-1; D possibly corresponds to TRBD1 (5 bases). Sequencing was carried out using peripheral blood. CDR3 DNA: TGCAGTGCTAGTCGGGGGGACACTGAAGCTTTCTTT. Its translation is CSASRGDTEAFF.